The source of this T cell receptor (beta chain) is a study of blood T cell repertoires in COVID-19. Study-wide background: Whether acute or convalescent, the COVID-19 samples came from the United States, Italy and Spain. PBMCs, B-cell-depleted T cells, or T cells provided the cDNA or gDNA that made up the material.

A few counts support this clone. Original methodology: Using reference gene primer amplification, nucleated cell counts were estimated. Here immunoSEQ multiplex PCR was the method, and the copy in TCRdb shows in-frame clones only, minus some. That table furnishes V, J and clone size, whereas the DNA furnished D and trimming. Of under 350,000 clones in the sample, roughly 89% were seen once. The length of the CDR3 is 14 residues. Trimming at V came to 5 bases and at J to 6 bases, leaving 8 bases not matched to a gene. The germline V gene has CDR1 SGHAT and CDR2 FQNNGV. V gene TRBV11-2 combines with J gene TRBJ2-7, with 9 bases lining up with TRBD1. Sequenced sample: peripheral blood. This clonotype originated in a man aged 50 or older with acute or convalescent COVID-19. CDR3 sequence (DNA): TGTGCCAGCAGCCCGGGACAGGGTAAGCGCGAGCAGTACTTC. It yields the protein CASSPGQGKREQYF.